This T cell receptor beta chain stems from a study of regulatory T cells in long-lasting Graves disease. CDR3 length: 14 amino acids. Germline V gene sequence: CDR1 SGHVS, CDR2 FQNEAQ. Time point defined: newly diagnosed GD, antithyroid drugs for less than 3 months. Making the TCR library involved RNA that had been extracted from PBMCs. Arm-PCR of CDR3 regions and iRepertoire HTBI primers were used to build TCR beta libraries. TCRdb called the multiplex PCR reads again in MiXCR, with one record for every CDR3 protein. Among roughly 610,000 distinct CDR3 sequences listed, about 16% were seen once. This clonotype has at least ten counts. Its ends do not fully match the called genes, so a read error is possible. The sample was also reused in another study, on T cells in Graves' hyperthyroidism and ophthalmopathy. From that study: Patients showing uncontrolled infection, other autoimmune disease, pregnancy or lactation were ineligible.

V and J are TRBV7-8 and TRBJ1-2; the D gene is possibly TRBD1 (6 bases). This specimen was peripheral blood mononuclear cells (PBMCs), taken at new diagnosis, from a patient treated with antithyroid drugs. The source of this sequence is a woman between 25 and 40 years old with Graves disease. CDR3 sequence: CASSALTGTTVFFF. The CDR3 coding sequence is TGTGCCAGCAGCGCACTGACAGGAACTACGGTCTTTTTCTTC.